This TCR beta chain was found in a study of Ad26.COV2.S vaccination and SARS-CoV-2 variants. Study in general: Dosing was one shot or two shots 56 days apart.

The germline gives CDR1 KGHSH, CDR2 LQKENI. V gave up 3 bases and J gave up 1 base, with 9 bases separating them. The CDR3 spans 14 residues. TCRdb's copy holds only in-frame clones and misses some; the assay was immunoSEQ multiplex PCR. Of 360,000 or so clones in the sample, around nine tenths were seen once. Treatment in this sample: around 19 received Ad26.COV2.S at low or high dose, single or two shots; 5 received placebo; per-sample allocation not given. All samples were drawn on day 63, counting from the first vaccine or placebo injection. An adult of 18-55 years in Boston served as donor. The genes are TRBV18 and TRBJ2-5; D remains ambiguous. The sequencing here drew on peripheral blood, taken in a trial of Ad26.COV2.S vaccine versus placebo. The receptor was isolated from a person aged 18-65 years who received the Ad26.COV2.S COVID-19 vaccine or a placebo. CDR3 loop: CASSPRNFQETQYF. The CDR3 DNA follows: TGTGCCAGCTCACCTCGAAACTTCCAAGAGACCCAGTACTTC.